These T cell receptor beta chains were read from a single sample in a study of shared clonotypes between healthy human individuals. TCRdb keeps only in-frame clones here, not all; method: immunoSEQ multiplex PCR. The sample consists of approximately 1.9 million clones, 93% of them appearing once. Sequencing was done on a sample of naive CD8+ T cells from PBMCs. The receptors shown here come from a man in his late teens or twenties in good health. Some clones in this sample may be carry-over from other donors' samples. Each CDR3 is given with its conserved first and last residue. A D gene is named only where the DNA matches it firmly. Some rows mark clone size as missing; the rest say once, few, many or name a class of expanded clone.

d_gene | abundance | j_gene | v_gene | CDR3nt | CDR3aa
TRBD1 | NA | TRBJ2-5 | TRBV2 | TGTGCCACCCCGGGACAGGGAGGATTACAAGAGACCCAGTACTTC | CATPGQGGLQETQYF
TRBD1 | NA | TRBJ1-1 | TRBV27 | TGTGCCAGCAGTTTATCGTTGCAGGGGGCTATGAACACTGAAGCTTTCTTT | CASSLSLQGAMNTEAFF
NA | NA | TRBJ2-1 | TRBV29-1 | TGCAGCGCCGGGAGTTTCCGAGAGGATGAGCAGTTCTTC | CSAGSFREDEQFF
TRBD1 | once | TRBJ2-7 | TRBV19 | TGTGCCAGTAGCGAACGGGACAGGTTTCCCTACGAGCAGTACTTC | CASSERDRFPYEQYF
TRBD1 | NA | TRBJ2-1 | TRBV6-1 | TGTGCCAGCAGTGAATTGACAGGGGGCCTTCCCCGTGAGCAGTTCTTC | CASSELTGGLPREQFF
NA | NA | TRBJ2-7 | TRBV19 | TGTGCCAGTAGTATCGGACCCCCAAAGGGCGAGCAGTACTTC | CASSIGPPKGEQYF
NA | NA | TRBJ2-1 | TRBV27 | TGTGCCAGCAGTCCCCAGGTCGGCCTCAACAATGAGCAGTTCTTC | CASSPQVGLNNEQFF
NA | NA | TRBJ1-5 | TRBV2 | TGTGCCAGCAAACAGGGAGCGCAACAGCCCCAGCATTTT | CASKQGAQQPQHF
TRBD1 | NA | TRBJ2-7 | TRBV7-9 | TGTGCCAGCAGCTTAGGGGCAGGGGGCACTTACGAGCAGTACTTC | CASSLGAGGTYEQYF
NA | NA | TRBJ2-7 | TRBV11-2 | TGTGCCAGCAGCCCACCTTCCTCCAGCTACGAGCAGTACTTC | CASSPPSSSYEQYF